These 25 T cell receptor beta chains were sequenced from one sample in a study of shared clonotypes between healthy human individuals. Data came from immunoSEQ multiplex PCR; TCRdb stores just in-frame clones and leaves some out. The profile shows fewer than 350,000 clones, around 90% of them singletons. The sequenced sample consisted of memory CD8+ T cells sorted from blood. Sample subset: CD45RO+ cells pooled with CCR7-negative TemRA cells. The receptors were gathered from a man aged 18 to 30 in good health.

The CDR3 coding sequence is TGTGCCAGCTCTACCAGGGAGTCGGGAGAGACCCAGTACTTC. This sequence encodes CASSTRESGETQYF. This chain connects TRBV27 to TRBJ2-5; D assignment may be TRBD1 or TRBD2 (5 bases each). This CDR3 is built from 14 residues. The ends were cut back, 8 bases at V and 4 bases at J, with 17 bases in the middle. Germline lookup yields CDR1 MNHEY and CDR2 SMNVEV (reference sequence).

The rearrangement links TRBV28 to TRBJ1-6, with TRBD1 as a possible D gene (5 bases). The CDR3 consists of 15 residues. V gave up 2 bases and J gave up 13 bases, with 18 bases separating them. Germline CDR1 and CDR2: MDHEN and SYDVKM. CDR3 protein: CASSLGEGYRAPLHF. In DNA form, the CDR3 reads TGTGCCAGCAGTTTAGGAGAGGGGTACCGCGCTCCCCTCCACTTT.

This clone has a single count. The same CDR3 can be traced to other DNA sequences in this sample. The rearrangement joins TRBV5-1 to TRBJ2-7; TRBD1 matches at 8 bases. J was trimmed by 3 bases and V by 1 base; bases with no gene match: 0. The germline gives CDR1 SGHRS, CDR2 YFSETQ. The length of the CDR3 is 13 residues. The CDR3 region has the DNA TGCGCCAGCAGCTTGACAGGGGGCTACGAGCAGTACTTC. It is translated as CASSLTGGYEQYF.

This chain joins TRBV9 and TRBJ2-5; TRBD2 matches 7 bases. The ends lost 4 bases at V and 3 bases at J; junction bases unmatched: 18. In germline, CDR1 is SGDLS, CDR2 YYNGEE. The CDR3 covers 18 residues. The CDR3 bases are TGTGCCAGCAGCATTAGGTTAAGCACTAGCGAAACGGAAGAGACCCAGTACTTC. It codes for CASSIRLSTSETEETQYF.

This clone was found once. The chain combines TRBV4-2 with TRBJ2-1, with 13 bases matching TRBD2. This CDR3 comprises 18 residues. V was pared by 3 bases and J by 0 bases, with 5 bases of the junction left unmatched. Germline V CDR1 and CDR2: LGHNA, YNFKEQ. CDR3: CASSHYGLAGVSYNEQFF. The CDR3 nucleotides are TGTGCCAGCAGCCATTACGGACTAGCGGGGGTCTCCTACAATGAGCAGTTCTTC.

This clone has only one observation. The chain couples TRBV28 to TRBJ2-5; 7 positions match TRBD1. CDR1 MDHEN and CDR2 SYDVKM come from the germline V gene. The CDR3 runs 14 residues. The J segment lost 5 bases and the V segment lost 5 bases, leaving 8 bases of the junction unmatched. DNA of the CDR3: TGTGCCAGCAGTCTAGACAGGGCCGGGGAGACCCAGTACTTC. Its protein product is CASSLDRAGETQYF. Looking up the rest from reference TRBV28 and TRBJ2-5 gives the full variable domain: DVKVTQSSRYLVKRTGEKVFLECVQDMDHENMFWYRQDPGLGLRLIYFSYDVKMKEKGDIPEGYSVSREKKERFSLILESASTNQTSMYLCASSLDRAGETQYFGPGTRLLVL.

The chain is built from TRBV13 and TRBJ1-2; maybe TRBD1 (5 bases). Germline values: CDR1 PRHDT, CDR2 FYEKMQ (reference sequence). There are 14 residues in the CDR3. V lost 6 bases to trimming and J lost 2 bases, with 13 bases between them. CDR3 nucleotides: TGTGCCAGCAGTCCAGGGTCCCCAAACTATGGCTACACCTTC. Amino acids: CASSPGSPNYGYTF.

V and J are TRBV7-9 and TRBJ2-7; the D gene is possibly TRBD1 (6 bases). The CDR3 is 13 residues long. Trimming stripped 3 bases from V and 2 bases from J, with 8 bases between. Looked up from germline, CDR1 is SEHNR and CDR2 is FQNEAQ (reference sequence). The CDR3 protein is CASSLDRTYEQYF. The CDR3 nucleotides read TGTGCCAGCAGCTTGGACAGAACCTACGAGCAGTACTTC.

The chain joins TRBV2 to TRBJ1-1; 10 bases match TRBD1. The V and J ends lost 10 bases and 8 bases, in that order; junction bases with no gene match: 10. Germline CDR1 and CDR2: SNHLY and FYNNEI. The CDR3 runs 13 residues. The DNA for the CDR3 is TGTGCCACTTCTTTCGGGACAGGGGCAGAAGCTTTCTTT. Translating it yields CATSFGTGAEAFF.

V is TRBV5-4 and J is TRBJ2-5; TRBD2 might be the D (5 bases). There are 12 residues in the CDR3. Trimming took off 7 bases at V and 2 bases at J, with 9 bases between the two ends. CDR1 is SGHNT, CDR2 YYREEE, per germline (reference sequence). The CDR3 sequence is CASPDLQETQYF. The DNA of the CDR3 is TGTGCCAGCCCGGACTTACAAGAGACCCAGTACTTC.

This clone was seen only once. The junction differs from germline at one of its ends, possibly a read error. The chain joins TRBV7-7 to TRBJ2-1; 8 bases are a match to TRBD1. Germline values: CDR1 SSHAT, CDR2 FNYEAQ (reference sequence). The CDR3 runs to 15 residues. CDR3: CASSRGLAPINEQFF. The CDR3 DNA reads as TGTGCTAGCAGCAGGGGGCTAGCGCCTATCAATGAGCAGTTCTTC.

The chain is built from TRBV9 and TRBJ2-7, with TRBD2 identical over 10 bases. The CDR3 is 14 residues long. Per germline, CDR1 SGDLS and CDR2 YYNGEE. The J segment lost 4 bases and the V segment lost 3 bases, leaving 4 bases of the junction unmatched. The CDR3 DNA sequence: TGTGCCAGCAGCGCAGCGGGAGGGCCGTACGAGCAGTACTTC. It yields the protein CASSAAGGPYEQYF.

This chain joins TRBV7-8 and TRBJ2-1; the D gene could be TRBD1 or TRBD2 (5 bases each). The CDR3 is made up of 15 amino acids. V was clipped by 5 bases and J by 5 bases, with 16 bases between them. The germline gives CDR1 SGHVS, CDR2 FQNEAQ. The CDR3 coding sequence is TGTGCCAGCAGCATGGATCCGGGGCTCAACAATGAGCAGTTCTTC. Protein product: CASSMDPGLNNEQFF.

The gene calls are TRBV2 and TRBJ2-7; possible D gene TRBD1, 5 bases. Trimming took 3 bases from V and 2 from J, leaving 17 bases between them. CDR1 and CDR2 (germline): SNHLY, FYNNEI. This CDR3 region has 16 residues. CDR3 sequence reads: CASSDQKGLFPYEQYF. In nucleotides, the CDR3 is TGTGCCAGCAGTGACCAAAAGGGGTTGTTTCCCTACGAGCAGTACTTC.

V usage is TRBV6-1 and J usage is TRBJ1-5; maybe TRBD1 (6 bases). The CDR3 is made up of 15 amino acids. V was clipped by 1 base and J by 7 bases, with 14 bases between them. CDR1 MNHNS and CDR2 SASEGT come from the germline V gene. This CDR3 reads CASSEEFDRQQPQHF. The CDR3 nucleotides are TGTGCCAGCAGTGAAGAATTCGACAGGCAACAGCCCCAGCATTTT.

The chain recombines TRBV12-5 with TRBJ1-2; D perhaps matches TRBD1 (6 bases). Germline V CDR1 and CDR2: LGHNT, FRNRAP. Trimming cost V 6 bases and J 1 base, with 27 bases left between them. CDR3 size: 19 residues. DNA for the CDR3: TGTGCTAGTGGGTCAGGGGAGTGGGACCTGAAAAGCAATAACTATGGCTACACCTTC. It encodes CASGSGEWDLKSNNYGYTF.

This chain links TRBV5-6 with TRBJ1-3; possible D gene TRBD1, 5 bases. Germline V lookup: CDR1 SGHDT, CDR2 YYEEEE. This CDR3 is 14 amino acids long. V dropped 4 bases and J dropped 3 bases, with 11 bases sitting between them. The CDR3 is CASSGGIYGNTIYF. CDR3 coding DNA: TGTGCCAGCAGCGGGGGAATCTATGGAAACACCATATATTTT.

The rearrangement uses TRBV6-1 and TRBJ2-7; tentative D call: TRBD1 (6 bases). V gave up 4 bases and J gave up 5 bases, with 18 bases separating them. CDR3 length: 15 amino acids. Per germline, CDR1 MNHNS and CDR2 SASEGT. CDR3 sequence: CASSVSQGRTHEQYF. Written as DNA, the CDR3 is TGTGCCAGCAGTGTATCACAGGGTAGGACCCACGAGCAGTACTTC.

This chain's CDR3 is CASSHPLVGDTQYF. CDR3 in DNA: TGCGCCAGCAGCCACCCCTTGGTAGGTGATACGCAGTATTTT. This sequence joins TRBV5-1 and TRBJ2-3; D call uncertain. Germline CDR1 is SGHRS and CDR2 is YFSETQ. The V and J ends lost 4 bases and 6 bases respectively, with 15 bases between them. The CDR3 contains 14 residues. Complete variable domain (other parts from reference TRBV5-1 and TRBJ2-3): KAGVTQTPRYLIKTRGQQVTLSCSPISGHRSVSWYQQTPGQGLQFLFEYFSETQRNKGNFPGRFSGRQFSNSRSEMNVSTLELGDSALYLCASSHPLVGDTQYFGPGTRLTVL.

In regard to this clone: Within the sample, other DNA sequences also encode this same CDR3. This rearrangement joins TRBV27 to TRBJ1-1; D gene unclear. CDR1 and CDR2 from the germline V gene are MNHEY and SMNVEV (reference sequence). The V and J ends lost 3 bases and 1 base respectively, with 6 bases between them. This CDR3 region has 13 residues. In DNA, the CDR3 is TGTGCCAGCAGTTTTAGCGGGAACACTGAAGCTTTCTTT. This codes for CASSFSGNTEAFF.

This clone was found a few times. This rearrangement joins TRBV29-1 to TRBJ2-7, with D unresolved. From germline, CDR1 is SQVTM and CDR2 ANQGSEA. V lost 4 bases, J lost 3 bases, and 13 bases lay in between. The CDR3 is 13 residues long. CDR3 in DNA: TGCAGCGTTGCAGCAGGCAGAGGCTACGAGCAGTACTTC. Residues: CSVAAGRGYEQYF.

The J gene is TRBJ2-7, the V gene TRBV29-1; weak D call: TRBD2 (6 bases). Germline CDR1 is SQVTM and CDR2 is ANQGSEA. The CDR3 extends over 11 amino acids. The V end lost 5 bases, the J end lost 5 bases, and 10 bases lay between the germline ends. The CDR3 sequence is CSVRETHEQYF. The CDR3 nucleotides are TGCAGCGTTCGGGAGACCCACGAGCAGTACTTC.

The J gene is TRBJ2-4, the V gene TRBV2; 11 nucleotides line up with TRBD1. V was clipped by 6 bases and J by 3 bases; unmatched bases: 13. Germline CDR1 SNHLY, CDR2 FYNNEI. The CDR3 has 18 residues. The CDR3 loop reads CASREDRGLGWDKNIQYF. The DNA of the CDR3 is TGTGCCAGCAGAGAGGACAGGGGGCTGGGCTGGGACAAAAACATTCAGTACTTC. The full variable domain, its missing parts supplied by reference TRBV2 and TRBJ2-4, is EPEVTQTPSHQVTQMGQEVILRCVPISNHLYFYWYRQILGQKVEFLVSFYNNEISEKSEIFDDQFSVERPDGSNFTLKIRSTKLEDSAMYFCASREDRGLGWDKNIQYFGAGTRLSVL.

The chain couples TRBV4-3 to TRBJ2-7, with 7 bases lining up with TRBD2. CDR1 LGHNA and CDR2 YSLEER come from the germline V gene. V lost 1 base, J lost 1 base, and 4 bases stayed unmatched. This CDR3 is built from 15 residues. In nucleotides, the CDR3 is TGCGCCAGCAGCCAAGCCCCCGGGGGGTCCTACGAGCAGTACTTC. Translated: CASSQAPGGSYEQYF.

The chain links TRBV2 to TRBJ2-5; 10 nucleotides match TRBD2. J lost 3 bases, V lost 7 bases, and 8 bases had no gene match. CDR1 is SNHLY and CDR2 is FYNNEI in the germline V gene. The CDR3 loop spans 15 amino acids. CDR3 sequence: CASTPLAGVKETQYF. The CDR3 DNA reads TGTGCCAGCACCCCCCTAGCGGGAGTGAAAGAGACCCAGTACTTC.